This paragraph covers one TCR beta chain sequence. 13 Jbeta primers and 60 Vbeta primers were used for the PCR. Only in-frame clones appear in the TCRdb table, and some are missing; sequencing was by immunoSEQ multiplex PCR. The data contain more than 150,000 clones, 76% of them singletons. The data belong to a study of cytomegalovirus exposure and HLA in healthy donors. This CDR3 is 17 amino acids long. Germline CDR1 LNHDA, CDR2 SQIVND (reference sequence). V lost 2 bases and J lost 4, with 17 bases in between. Input material: PBMCs. The receptor was derived from a woman aged 25-40 years in good health and CMV-seropositive. This chain joins TRBV19 and TRBJ2-2, with a tentative D call TRBD2 (6 bases). Here the CDR3 reads CASSIRQTGESTGELFF. CDR3 nucleotide sequence: TGTGCCAGTAGTATACGCCAGACGGGAGAGTCCACCGGGGAGCTGTTTTTT.